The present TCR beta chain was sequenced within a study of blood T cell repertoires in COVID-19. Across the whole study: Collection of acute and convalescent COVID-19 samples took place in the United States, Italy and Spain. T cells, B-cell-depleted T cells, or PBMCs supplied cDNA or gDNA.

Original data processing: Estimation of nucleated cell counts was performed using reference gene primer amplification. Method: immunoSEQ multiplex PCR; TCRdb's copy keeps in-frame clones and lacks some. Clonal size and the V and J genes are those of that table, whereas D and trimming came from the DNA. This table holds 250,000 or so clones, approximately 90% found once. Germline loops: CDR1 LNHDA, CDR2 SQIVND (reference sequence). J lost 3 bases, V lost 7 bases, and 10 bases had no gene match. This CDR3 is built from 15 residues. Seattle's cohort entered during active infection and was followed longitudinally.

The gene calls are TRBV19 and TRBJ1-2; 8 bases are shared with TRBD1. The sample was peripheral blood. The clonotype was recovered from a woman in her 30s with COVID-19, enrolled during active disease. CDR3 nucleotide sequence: TGTGCCAGTACCTCGACTCACAGGGGGGACTATGGCTACACCTTC. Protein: CASTSTHRGDYGYTF.